These 30 T cell receptor beta chains were all obtained from the same sample, sequenced in a study of T cell responses to AZD1222 COVID-19 vaccine. The data were produced by immunoSEQ multiplex PCR, yet TCRdb's version contains in-frame clones alone and is incomplete. The repertoire holds 90,000 to 110,000 clones, with roughly 82% as singletons. Sequenced material: peripheral blood, taken on day 0 of AZD1222 vaccination. The receptor set was obtained from an adult in good health.

The chain recombines TRBV24-1 with TRBJ2-5; 9 bases fit TRBD1. The CDR3 extends over 15 amino acids. J was trimmed by 5 bases and V by 5 bases; bases with no gene match: 8. The germline CDR1 and CDR2 sequences are KGHDR and SFDVKD. The CDR3 sequence: CATSASDRGGETQYF. The CDR3 DNA follows: TGTGCCACCAGTGCCTCGGACAGGGGAGGGGAGACCCAGTACTTC.

V is TRBV10-3 and J is TRBJ2-6; D is possibly TRBD1 (5 bases). This CDR3 has 18 amino acids. The V gene lost 0 bases and the J gene lost 2 bases, with 14 bases spanning the gap. Germline lookup yields CDR1 ENHRY and CDR2 SYGVKD. CDR3 residues: CAISESGKRGPGANVLTF. The CDR3 coding sequence is TGTGCCATCAGTGAGTCGGGAAAAAGGGGCCCTGGGGCCAACGTCCTGACTTTC.

The chain couples TRBV5-1 to TRBJ2-3; D gene ambiguous. CDR3 length: 14 amino acids. Looked up from germline, CDR1 is SGHRS and CDR2 is YFSETQ. The V gene lost 0 bases and the J gene lost 2 bases, with 7 bases spanning the gap. Written as DNA, the CDR3 is TGCGCCAGCAGCTTGGGTCAGAACACAGATACGCAGTATTTT. The encoded protein is CASSLGQNTDTQYF.

The chain is built from TRBV19 and TRBJ1-2; possible D gene TRBD1, 5 bases. The CDR3 extends over 13 amino acids. The V gene lost 7 bases and the J gene lost 4 bases, with 13 bases spanning the gap. Germline lookup yields CDR1 LNHDA and CDR2 SQIVND (reference sequence). The DNA of the CDR3 is TGTGCCAGTACCGGCCAGGGCACCTATGGCTACACCTTC. The encoded protein is CASTGQGTYGYTF.

The chain links TRBV9 to TRBJ1-3; 7 bases are a match to TRBD1. Losses at the gene ends were 0 bases for V and 2 bases for J; bases not matched to a gene: 2. Germline assignment: CDR1 SGDLS and CDR2 YYNGEE. The CDR3 length is 15 residues. CDR3 in DNA: TGTGCCAGCAGCGTAGCGGGGACAGCTGGAAACACCATATATTTT. Its protein is CASSVAGTAGNTIYF.

This chain links TRBV3-1 (or the pseudogene TRBV3-2) with TRBJ1-2; no definite D call. Germline V gene sequence: CDR1 LGHDT, CDR2 YNNKEL (reference sequence). There are 16 residues in the CDR3. With 1 base removed from V and 0 bases from J, the gap between germline ends came to 12 bases. The CDR3 sequence: CASSQGGGIPNYGYTF. CDR3 DNA: TGTGCCAGCAGCCAAGGGGGTGGGATTCCTAACTATGGCTACACCTTC.

The rearrangement uses TRBV7-2 and TRBJ1-2; D unclear. The V end was cut by 2 bases, the J end by 2 bases, with 6 bases between. Germline V CDR1 and CDR2: SGHTA, FQGNSA. This CDR3 spans 13 amino acids. The CDR3 DNA reads as TGTGCCAGCAGCTTATTCCAGAACTATGGCTACACCTTC. Its protein product is CASSLFQNYGYTF. The full variable domain, with the rest looked up from reference TRBV7-2 and TRBJ1-2, is GAGVSQSPSNKVTEKGKDVELRCDPISGHTALYWYRQSLGQGLEFLIYFQGNSAPDKSGLPSDRFSAERTGGSVSTLTIQRTQQEDSAVYLCASSLFQNYGYTFGSGTRLTVV.

The V gene is TRBV27, the J gene TRBJ2-1; 12 nucleotides line up with TRBD2. The CDR3 totals 17 residues. V lost 5 bases, J lost 4 bases, and 9 bases stayed unmatched. Germline CDR1 reads MNHEY; CDR2 reads SMNVEV (reference sequence). CDR3 nucleotide sequence: TGTGCCAGCAGTCCGACTAGCGGGGGACTAATTTACAATGAGCAGTTCTTC. Encoded protein: CASSPTSGGLIYNEQFF.

This clone was detected only a few times. The chain is built from TRBV2 and TRBJ1-1; no firm D call. The CDR3 covers 11 residues. Germline CDR1 and CDR2: SNHLY and FYNNEI. V was cut by 6 bases and J by 6 bases, with 8 bases left in between. CDR3 loop: CASSLTAEAFF. The DNA for the CDR3 is TGTGCCAGCAGCCTTACAGCTGAAGCTTTCTTT.

This chain connects TRBV19 to TRBJ1-2; 7 bases map to TRBD1. CDR3 length equals 12 residues. Per the germline V gene, CDR1 is LNHDA and CDR2 is SQIVND (reference sequence). Trimming at V came to 8 bases and at J to 6 bases, leaving 6 bases not matched to a gene. CDR3 region: CASFLTGDGYTF. The CDR3, as DNA: TGTGCCAGTTTCCTTACAGGGGATGGCTACACCTTC.

The V and J genes are TRBV6-5 and TRBJ1-6, with D perhaps TRBD1 (5 bases). CDR3 length: 14 residues. Between the trimmed V and J ends, which lost 5 bases and 10 bases, there was a span of 15 bases. The germline V gene encodes CDR1 MNHEY and CDR2 SVGAGI. CDR3 bases: TGTGCCAGCAGTCCCTCCCAGGGAGCCTCACCCCTCCACTTT. It yields the protein CASSPSQGASPLHF.

DNA of the CDR3: TGTGCCACCAGCATAATGGAAGGGGGCACTGAAGCTTTCTTT. It translates to CATSIMEGGTEAFF. The J gene is TRBJ1-1, the V gene TRBV15; weak D call: TRBD1 (6 bases). Germline CDR1 is LNHNV and CDR2 is YYDKDF (reference sequence). CDR3 length: 14 amino acids. Trimming shortened V by 4 bases and J by 4 bases, and 13 bases separated the two germline ends.

The chain joins TRBV6-2 or TRBV6-3 to TRBJ2-3; D is uncertain. Per the germline V gene, CDR1 is MNHEY and CDR2 is SVGEGT. The CDR3 has 15 residues. V shed 2 bases and J shed 1 base, with 10 bases lying between them. In DNA form, the CDR3 reads TGTGCCAGCAGTTACATAGTATTTGGCACAGATACGCAGTATTTT. This encodes CASSYIVFGTDTQYF.

The chain has TRBV19 and TRBJ2-7; D is ambiguous. V lost 1 base, J lost 0 bases, and 7 bases lay in between. The CDR3 is 14 residues long. Germline CDR1 and CDR2: LNHDA and SQIVND (reference sequence). CDR3 DNA sequence: TGTGCCAGTAGTATAGTTCTGGGCTCCTACGAGCAGTACTTC. It is translated as CASSIVLGSYEQYF.

This chain connects TRBV19 to TRBJ1-5; 9 positions agree with TRBD1. J was trimmed by 5 bases and V by 5 bases; bases with no gene match: 10. Germline V gene lookup returns CDR1 LNHDA and CDR2 SQIVND (reference sequence). CDR3 length equals 16 residues. The CDR3 DNA reads as TGTGCCAGTAGTGAACAGGGGGCGAGGGGGGATCAGCCCCAGCATTTT. Its protein product is CASSEQGARGDQPQHF.

V gene TRBV19 combines with J gene TRBJ2-7, with D perhaps being TRBD1 or TRBD2 (5 bases each). There are 15 residues in the CDR3. CDR1 is LNHDA and CDR2 is SQIVND in the germline V gene (reference sequence). With 1 base removed from V and 4 bases from J, the gap between germline ends came to 14 bases. The CDR3 DNA is TGTGCCAGTAGTATAGGAGCAGGGCCGGGGTACGAGCAGTACTTC. This gives the protein CASSIGAGPGYEQYF.

The V gene is TRBV19, the J gene TRBJ2-2; weak D call: TRBD1 (5 bases). Germline V gives CDR1 LNHDA, CDR2 SQIVND (reference sequence). The CDR3 is made up of 13 amino acids. Trimming took off 7 bases at V and 5 bases at J, with 11 bases between the two ends. In DNA form, the CDR3 reads TGTGCCAGTATCCTCCAGGGAACCGGGGAGCTGTTTTTT. As protein: CASILQGTGELFF.

This clone has a handful of counts. V is TRBV18 and J is TRBJ2-5; no reliable D call. CDR1 and CDR2 (germline): KGHSH, LQKENI. The CDR3 has 14 residues. V gave up 5 bases and J gave up 5 bases, with 15 bases separating them. The CDR3 reads CASSTGLVSETQYF. In DNA, the CDR3 is TGTGCCAGCTCAACCGGTCTGGTTTCGGAGACCCAGTACTTC.

V and J are TRBV5-6 and TRBJ1-2; perhaps TRBD1 as D (6 bases). The V and J ends lost 0 bases and 1 base respectively, with 10 bases between them. The CDR3 runs to 15 residues. Germline V CDR1 and CDR2: SGHDT, YYEEEE. The CDR3 region is CASSLGGGVNYGYTF. CDR3 coding DNA: TGTGCCAGCAGCTTGGGAGGGGGTGTTAACTATGGCTACACCTTC.

This sequence joins TRBV4-1 and TRBJ2-3; TRBD2 matches 8 bases. CDR3 size: 15 residues. V was pared by 3 bases and J by 6 bases, with 8 bases of the junction left unmatched. CDR1 and CDR2 from the germline V gene are MGHRA and YSYEKL. The CDR3 region has the DNA TGCGCCAGCAGCCAGAGACTAGCGCACTATGATACGCAGTATTTT. It codes for CASSQRLAHYDTQYF.

The chain is built from TRBV4-3 and TRBJ2-5, with D possibly TRBD2 on 6 matching bases. V lost 7 bases and J 1 base, leaving 34 bases between the germline ends. Germline loops: CDR1 LGHNA, CDR2 YSLEER. The CDR3 totals 21 residues. Written as DNA, the CDR3 is TGCGCCAGCATTCGGAGGGTCCAGGGAACGATCGGAATGGGGGTCCAAGAGACCCAGTACTTC. Residues: CASIRRVQGTIGMGVQETQYF.

The rearrangement joins TRBV29-1 to TRBJ1-1; D ambiguous. V was cut by 7 bases and J by 7 bases, with 7 bases left in between. Germline CDR1 reads SQVTM; CDR2 reads ANQGSEA. The CDR3 runs to 9 residues. Here the CDR3 DNA reads TGCAGCGATGCCGATGAAGCTTTCTTT. Encoded protein: CSDADEAFF.

The chain combines TRBV19 with TRBJ2-5; 8 positions match TRBD2. The germline CDR1 and CDR2 sequences are LNHDA and SQIVND (reference sequence). V lost 3 bases, J lost 4 bases, and 7 bases stayed unmatched. The CDR3 sequence is 15 residues long. CDR3 amino acids: CASSMGRRGVETQYF. DNA of the CDR3: TGTGCCAGTAGTATGGGGAGGCGGGGGGTAGAGACCCAGTACTTC.

In its sample, this clone was seen once. V usage is TRBV6-6 and J usage is TRBJ1-3; D gene ambiguous. Trimming left V 6 bases short and J 0 bases short, with 9 bases between. Germline V CDR1 and CDR2: MNHNY, SVGAGI (reference sequence). The CDR3 runs to 14 residues. In DNA form, the CDR3 reads TGTGCCAGCAGCACCGGGAACTCTGGAAACACCATATATTTT. Protein: CASSTGNSGNTIYF.

The chain has TRBV10-2 and TRBJ1-1, with 9 bases aligning to TRBD1. The CDR3 runs 14 residues. J gave up 3 bases and V 7 bases, and 6 bases lay outside the gene matches. CDR1 and CDR2 from the germline V gene are WSHSY and SAAADI. CDR3 sequence (DNA): TGCGCCAGCACTAGGAGGACAGGGGACACTGAAGCTTTCTTT. Encoded protein: CASTRRTGDTEAFF.

The DNA for the CDR3 is TGTGCCAGCAGTTACCAATACTACGAGCAGTACTTC. This gives the protein CASSYQYYEQYF. The chain joins TRBV6-2 or TRBV6-3 to TRBJ2-7; no definite D call. This CDR3 spans 12 amino acids. In germline, CDR1 is MNHEY, CDR2 SVGEGT. Trimming shortened V by 2 bases and J by 3 bases, and 5 bases separated the two germline ends.

This clone was counted between two and nine times. J is TRBJ2-2 and V is TRBV5-5; D perhaps matches TRBD2 (5 bases). Per the germline V gene, CDR1 is SGHKS and CDR2 is YYEKEE (reference sequence). The CDR3 sequence is 14 residues long. The germline V and J ends were trimmed by 2 bases and 7 bases, with 12 bases remaining between them. CDR3 residues: CASSFGLASGELFF. The CDR3 DNA sequence: TGTGCCAGCAGCTTTGGGCTAGCAAGCGGGGAGCTGTTTTTT.

The CDR3 DNA follows: TGCGCCAGCAGCTCACTGGGGCCAGGGCGCAATGAGCAGTTCTTC. It is translated as CASSSLGPGRNEQFF. The chain recombines TRBV5-1 with TRBJ2-1; the D gene is possibly TRBD1 (5 bases). CDR1 is SGHRS, CDR2 YFSETQ, per germline. Trimming removed 3 bases from V and 6 bases from J, with 16 bases in between. This CDR3 has 15 residues.

This clone has just one count. The gene calls are TRBV5-1 and TRBJ1-2; TRBD1 matches at 9 bases. Germline V gene lookup returns CDR1 SGHRS and CDR2 YFSETQ. Trimming at V came to 3 bases and at J to 8 bases, leaving 5 bases not matched to a gene. The CDR3 consists of 13 residues. The CDR3 nucleotides read TGCGCCAGCAGCTATACAGGGGGCTCCGGCTACACCTTC. Its translation: CASSYTGGSGYTF.

This chain joins TRBV4-1 and TRBJ1-3; possibly TRBD1 for D (5 bases). CDR3 length: 18 amino acids. Looked up from germline, CDR1 is MGHRA and CDR2 is YSYEKL. The V and J ends lost 6 bases and 1 base respectively, with 22 bases between them. CDR3 nucleotides: TGCGCCAGCAGACAATCTCGGGCGTTGGACATGTCTGGAAACACCATATATTTT. Residues: CASRQSRALDMSGNTIYF.